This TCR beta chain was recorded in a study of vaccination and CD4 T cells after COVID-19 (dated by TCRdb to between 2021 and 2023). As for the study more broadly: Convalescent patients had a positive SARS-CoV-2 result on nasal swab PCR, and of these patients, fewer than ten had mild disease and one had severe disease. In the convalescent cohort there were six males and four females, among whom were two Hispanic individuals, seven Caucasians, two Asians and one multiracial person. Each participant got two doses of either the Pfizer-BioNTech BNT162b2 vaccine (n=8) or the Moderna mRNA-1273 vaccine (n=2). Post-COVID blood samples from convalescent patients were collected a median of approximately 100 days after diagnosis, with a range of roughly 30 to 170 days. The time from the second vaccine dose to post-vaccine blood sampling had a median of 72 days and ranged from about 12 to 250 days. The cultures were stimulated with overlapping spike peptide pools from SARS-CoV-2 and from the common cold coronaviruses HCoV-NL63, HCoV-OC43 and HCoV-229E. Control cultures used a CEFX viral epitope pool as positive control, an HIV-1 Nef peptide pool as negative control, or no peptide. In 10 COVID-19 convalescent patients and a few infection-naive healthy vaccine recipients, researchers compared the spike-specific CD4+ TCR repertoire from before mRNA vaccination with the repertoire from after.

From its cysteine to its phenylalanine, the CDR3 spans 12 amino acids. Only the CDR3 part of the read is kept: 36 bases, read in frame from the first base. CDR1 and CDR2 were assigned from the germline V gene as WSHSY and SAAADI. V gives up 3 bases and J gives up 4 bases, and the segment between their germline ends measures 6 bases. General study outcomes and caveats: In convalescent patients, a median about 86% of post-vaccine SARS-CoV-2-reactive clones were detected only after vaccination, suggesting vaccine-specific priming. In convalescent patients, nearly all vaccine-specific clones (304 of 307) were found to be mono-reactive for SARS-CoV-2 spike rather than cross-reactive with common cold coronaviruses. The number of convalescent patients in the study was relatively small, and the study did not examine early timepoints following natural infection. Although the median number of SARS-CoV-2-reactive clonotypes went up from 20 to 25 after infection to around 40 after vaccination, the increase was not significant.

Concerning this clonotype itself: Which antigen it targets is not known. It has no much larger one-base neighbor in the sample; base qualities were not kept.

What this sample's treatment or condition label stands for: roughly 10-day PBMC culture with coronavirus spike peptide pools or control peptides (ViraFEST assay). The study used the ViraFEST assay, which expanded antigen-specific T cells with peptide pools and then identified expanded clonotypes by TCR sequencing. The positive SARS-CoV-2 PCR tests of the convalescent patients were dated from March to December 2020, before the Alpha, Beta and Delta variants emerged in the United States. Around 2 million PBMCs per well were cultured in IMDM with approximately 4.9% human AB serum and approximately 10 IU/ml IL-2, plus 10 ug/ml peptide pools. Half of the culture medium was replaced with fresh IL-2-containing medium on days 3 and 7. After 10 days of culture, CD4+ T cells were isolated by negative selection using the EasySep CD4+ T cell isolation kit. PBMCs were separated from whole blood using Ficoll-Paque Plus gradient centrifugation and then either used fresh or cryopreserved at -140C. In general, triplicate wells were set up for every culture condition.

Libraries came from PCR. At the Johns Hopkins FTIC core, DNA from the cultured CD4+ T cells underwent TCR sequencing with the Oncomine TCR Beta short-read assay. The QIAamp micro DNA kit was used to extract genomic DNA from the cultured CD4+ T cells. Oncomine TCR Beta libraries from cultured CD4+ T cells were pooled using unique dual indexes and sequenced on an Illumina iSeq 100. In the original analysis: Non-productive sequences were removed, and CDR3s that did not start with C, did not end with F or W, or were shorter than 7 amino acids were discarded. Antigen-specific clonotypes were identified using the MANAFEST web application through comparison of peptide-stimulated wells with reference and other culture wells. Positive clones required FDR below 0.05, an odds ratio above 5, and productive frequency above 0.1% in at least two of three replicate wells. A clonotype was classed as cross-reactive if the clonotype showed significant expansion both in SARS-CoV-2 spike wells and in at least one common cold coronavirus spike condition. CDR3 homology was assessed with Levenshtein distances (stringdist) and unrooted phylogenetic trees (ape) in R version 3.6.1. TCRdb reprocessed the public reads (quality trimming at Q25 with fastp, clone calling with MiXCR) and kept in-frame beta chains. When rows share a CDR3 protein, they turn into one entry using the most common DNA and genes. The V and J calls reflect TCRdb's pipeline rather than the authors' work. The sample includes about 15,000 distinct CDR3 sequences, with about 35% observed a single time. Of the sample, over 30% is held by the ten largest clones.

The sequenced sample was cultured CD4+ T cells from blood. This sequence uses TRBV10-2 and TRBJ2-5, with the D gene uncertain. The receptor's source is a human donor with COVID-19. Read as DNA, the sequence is TGCGCCAGCAGTGAAAGCGCAGAGACCCAGTACTTC. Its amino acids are CASSESAETQYF.